Sequencing of this T cell receptor beta chain was carried out in a study of T-cell reconstitution after alpha-beta-depleted transplantation in children. Construction of the TCRbeta library involved unique molecular identifiers. Via MiXCR, TCRdb re-called the PCR reads, giving one row per CDR3 protein. The data show about 260,000 distinct CDR3 sequences, roughly 11% seen once. This TCR derives from a male patient aged 2 to 9 who had a stem cell transplant for chronic granulomatous disease, so the T cells may come from the graft donor. Material: peripheral blood, obtained 180 days after TCRalphabeta/CD19-depleted stem cell transplant.

Written as DNA, the CDR3 is TGTGCCAGCAGTTTCTCCAAGAAATACACCGGGGAGCTGTTTTTT. Translated, it gives CASSFSKKYTGELFF. The J gene is TRBJ2-2, the V gene TRBV28; D uncertain. Trimming removed 3 bases from V and 3 bases from J, with 11 bases in between. Per germline, CDR1 MDHEN and CDR2 SYDVKM. CDR3 length: 15 residues.